Listed here are 23 T cell receptor beta chains from one sample, sequenced in a study of T cell responses to AZD1222 COVID-19 vaccine. Profiled with immunoSEQ multiplex PCR; TCRdb holds only in-frame clones, not every one. The sample has nearly 110,000 clones; around nine tenths are singletons. The sample in question was peripheral blood, obtained 28 days after the second AZD1222 dose. These receptors originate from an adult who received the AZD1222 COVID-19 vaccine.

In this sample, this clone turned up once. The J gene is TRBJ2-2, the V gene TRBV9, with D perhaps TRBD1 (6 bases). From germline, CDR1 is SGDLS and CDR2 YYNGEE. This CDR3 spans 16 amino acids. The germline V and J ends were trimmed by 0 bases and 5 bases, with 14 bases remaining between them. CDR3 coding DNA: TGTGCCAGCAGCGTAGATCACAGGGAGAGTACCGGGGAGCTGTTTTTT. Translation gives CASSVDHRESTGELFF.

This clone was seen just once. This chain links TRBV11-2 with TRBJ2-7; D is ambiguous. The CDR3 spans 14 residues. The V end lost 1 base, the J end lost 5 bases, and 12 bases lay between the germline ends. Germline values: CDR1 SGHAT, CDR2 FQNNGV. The CDR3 sequence is CASSLAASLNEQYF. In nucleotides, the CDR3 is TGTGCCAGCAGCTTAGCGGCCAGTCTCAACGAGCAGTACTTC.

This sequence joins TRBV19 and TRBJ2-3; TRBD2 matches at 12 bases. CDR1 and CDR2 (germline): LNHDA, SQIVND (reference sequence). Trimming cost V 5 bases and J 4 bases; bases outside gene matches: 4. This CDR3 comprises 15 residues. The CDR3 is CASSASGRAPDTQYF. In DNA, the CDR3 is TGTGCCAGTAGTGCTAGCGGGAGGGCCCCAGATACGCAGTATTTT.

Only a few counts were recorded for this clone. V is TRBV9 and J is TRBJ2-1; either TRBD1 or TRBD2 may fit D (5 bases each). Germline V gives CDR1 SGDLS, CDR2 YYNGEE. V was trimmed by 2 bases and J by 6 bases, leaving 9 bases between them. The CDR3 has 13 amino acids. This CDR3 reads CASSVGPVNEQFF. Written as DNA, the CDR3 is TGTGCCAGCAGCGTGGGACCAGTCAATGAGCAGTTCTTC.

For the CDR3, the DNA is TGTGCCAGCAGTTACTCTCCAGCAGGGGGAGGCTACGAGCAGTACTTC. Encoded protein: CASSYSPAGGGYEQYF. The J gene is TRBJ2-7, the V gene TRBV6-5, with D possibly being TRBD1 (7 bases). The CDR3 is 16 amino acids. Between the trimmed V and J ends, which lost 0 bases and 3 bases, there was a span of 15 bases. Germline V CDR1 and CDR2: MNHEY, SVGAGI.

In its sample, this clone was seen once. The CDR3: CASSILQGAGGYTF. The CDR3 DNA sequence: TGTGCCAGCAGCATATTACAGGGGGCGGGTGGCTACACCTTC. The J gene is TRBJ1-2, the V gene TRBV5-6; 9 nucleotides line up with TRBD1. The trim removed 4 bases at V and 7 bases at J, leaving 8 bases unmatched. Germline V CDR1 and CDR2: SGHDT, YYEEEE. The CDR3 covers 14 residues.

This chain uses TRBV5-4 with TRBJ1-1; TRBD1 is a possible D gene (5 bases). The CDR3 loop spans 13 amino acids. CDR1 is SGHNT, CDR2 YYREEE, per germline (reference sequence). Trimming pared 0 bases from V and 8 bases from J, leaving 11 bases between. Written as DNA, the CDR3 is TGTGCCAGCAGCTTGGAGGGGCAGACAGAAGCTTTCTTT. Its protein is CASSLEGQTEAFF. The full variable domain, rest sourced from reference TRBV5-4 and TRBJ1-1, is ETGVTQSPTHLIKTRGQQVTLRCSSQSGHNTVSWYQQALGQGPQFIFQYYREEENGRGNFPPRFSGLQFPNYSSELNVNALELDDSALYLCASSLEGQTEAFFGQGTRLTVV.

The J gene is TRBJ2-5, the V gene TRBV6-5; TRBD2 agrees at 9 bases. Unmatched junction bases numbered 6, after V lost 5 bases and J lost 2 bases. This CDR3 region has 15 residues. CDR1 and CDR2 (germline): MNHEY, SVGAGI. The CDR3 DNA sequence: TGTGCCAGCAGTAGGGGACTAGCCACACAAGAGACCCAGTACTTC. Its protein is CASSRGLATQETQYF.

This chain joins TRBV27 and TRBJ2-4; D unresolved. The V gene's germline CDR1 is MNHEY and CDR2 SMNVEV (reference sequence). The CDR3 consists of 14 residues. V gave up 5 bases and J gave up 8 bases, with 16 bases separating them. The CDR3 nucleotides read TGTGCCAGCAGTCTCTATCCACTTGGGCACATTCAGTACTTC. Translation: CASSLYPLGHIQYF.

This chain joins TRBV5-1 and TRBJ2-7, with 8 bases that match TRBD2. The CDR3 is 15 residues long. Germline V gene sequence: CDR1 SGHRS, CDR2 YFSETQ. V lost 5 bases, J lost 0 bases, and 7 bases stayed unmatched. CDR3 nucleotide sequence: TGCGCCAGCAGGCTACTAGCGGAGAGCTCCTACGAGCAGTACTTC. It is translated as CASRLLAESSYEQYF.

CDR3 loop: CASSEPHQPQHF. CDR3 coding DNA: TGTGCCAGCAGTGAACCGCATCAGCCCCAGCATTTT. This chain connects TRBV6-1 to TRBJ1-5; no definite D call. V lost 2 bases and J lost 5, with 4 bases in between. The CDR3 consists of 12 residues. In germline, CDR1 is MNHNS, CDR2 SASEGT.

The chain employs TRBV7-8 and TRBJ2-2; weak D call: TRBD1 (6 bases). The germline V gene encodes CDR1 SGHVS and CDR2 FQNEAQ. This CDR3 spans 19 amino acids. V lost 6 bases and J 7 bases, leaving 30 bases between the germline ends. The CDR3, as DNA: TGTGCCAGCAGGATCACAGGCTTTAGGGGAGAAGGGGGAAACGGGGAGCTGTTTTTT. This sequence encodes CASRITGFRGEGGNGELFF.

This rearrangement joins TRBV30 to TRBJ2-7, with 7 bases fitting TRBD1. Germline V gene lookup returns CDR1 GTSNPN and CDR2 SVGIG (reference sequence). V lost 3 bases to trimming and J lost 3 bases; unmatched junction nucleotides: 5. The CDR3 has 13 amino acids. As DNA, the CDR3 is TGTGCCTGGAGACGGGACAGCTTCTACGAGCAGTACTTC. It specifies CAWRRDSFYEQYF.

This clone was seen just once. V usage is TRBV7-8 and J usage is TRBJ2-5; perhaps TRBD2 as D (5 bases). Trimming shortened V by 5 bases and J by 2 bases, and 12 bases separated the two germline ends. CDR1 is SGHVS, CDR2 FQNEAQ, per germline. CDR3 length: 14 amino acids. The CDR3 is CASSSRTGQETQYF. In DNA form, the CDR3 reads TGTGCCAGCAGCAGCCGGACTGGGCAAGAGACCCAGTACTTC.

The rearrangement joins TRBV3-1 (or the pseudogene TRBV3-2) to TRBJ2-5; tentative D call: TRBD2 (5 bases). Germline-derived CDR1 and CDR2 are LGHDT and YNNKEL (reference sequence). The CDR3 contains 15 residues. V was cut by 1 base and J by 0 bases, with 9 bases left in between. The CDR3: CASSQAFGDQETQYF. As DNA, the CDR3 is TGTGCCAGCAGCCAAGCCTTCGGGGACCAAGAGACCCAGTACTTC.

This chain joins TRBV12-2 and TRBJ1-4; no DNA check was done on the table's D call, TRBD1. TRBV12-2 is a known pseudogene. The CDR3 covers 13 residues. The CDR3 region is CLDRGQEDEKLFF. Here the CDR3 DNA reads TGTCTGGACCGGGGACAGGAAGATGAAAAACTGTTTTTT.

The chain carries TRBV11-2 and TRBJ2-3, with D tentatively TRBD1 or TRBD2 (6 bases each). This CDR3 is 15 amino acids long. V gave up 8 bases and J gave up 4 bases, with 19 bases separating them. CDR1 SGHAT and CDR2 FQNNGV come from the germline V gene. The CDR3 coding sequence is TGTGCCAGCTTGGGTAGCCACCGGGGGCCAGATACGCAGTATTTT. The encoded protein is CASLGSHRGPDTQYF.

The chain employs TRBV7-9 and TRBJ2-3; D possibly corresponds to TRBD2 (6 bases). Trimming removed 5 bases at V and 1 base at J, with 13 bases between. Germline V CDR1 and CDR2: SEHNR, FQNEAQ (reference sequence). The CDR3 contains 15 residues. Here the CDR3 DNA reads TGTGCCAGCAGCCAGGATGGCGGGGGCACAGATACGCAGTATTTT. It is translated as CASSQDGGGTDTQYF.

This chain links TRBV6-5 with TRBJ1-2; a weak D match, TRBD1 (6 bases). V was trimmed by 6 bases and J by 3 bases, leaving 17 bases between them. The germline CDR1 and CDR2 sequences are MNHEY and SVGAGI. This CDR3 has 15 residues. CDR3 sequence reads: CASSFSQGDDYGYTF. The CDR3 region has the DNA TGTGCCAGCAGCTTTTCACAGGGAGATGACTATGGCTACACCTTC.

V is TRBV20-1 and J is TRBJ2-3; D is unresolved. The CDR3 sequence is 9 residues long. V gave up 6 bases and J gave up 7 bases, with 5 bases separating them. Germline values: CDR1 DFQATT, CDR2 SNEGSKA (reference sequence). This chain's CDR3 is CSAGNTQYF. The CDR3 DNA reads as TGCAGTGCAGGAAATACGCAGTATTTT.

The J gene is TRBJ1-2, the V gene TRBV18, with 8 bases lining up with TRBD1. Germline V lookup: CDR1 KGHSH, CDR2 LQKENI. The ends lost 2 bases at V and 7 bases at J; junction bases unmatched: 6. The CDR3 sequence is 14 residues long. In DNA form, the CDR3 reads TGTGCCAGCTCACCAAGACAGGGGACGGCTGGCTACACCTTC. It translates to CASSPRQGTAGYTF.

The genes are TRBV10-3 and TRBJ1-1, with TRBD1 matching 8 bases. The J segment lost 4 bases and the V segment lost 10 bases, leaving 8 bases of the junction unmatched. The CDR3 covers 13 residues. The germline CDR1 and CDR2 sequences are ENHRY and SYGVKD. CDR3 amino acids: CAKHRDRSTEAFF. The DNA of the CDR3 is TGTGCCAAGCACCGGGACAGGAGCACTGAAGCTTTCTTT.

The chain is built from TRBV2 and TRBJ1-6; no reliable D call. V shed 2 bases and J shed 12 bases, with 11 bases lying between them. Germline lookup yields CDR1 SNHLY and CDR2 FYNNEI. This CDR3 spans 13 amino acids. CDR3 residues: CASSERTKGPLHF. CDR3 bases: TGTGCCAGCAGTGAAAGGACCAAGGGACCCCTCCACTTT.